A selection of T cell receptor beta chains follows, all from one sample in a study of PD-1 blockade in classical Hodgkin lymphoma. Here immunoSEQ multiplex PCR was the method, and the copy in TCRdb shows in-frame clones only, minus some. The sample contains tens of thousands of clones, approximately 70% of which appear only once. The source material was peripheral blood mononuclear cells (PBMCs), sampled at baseline. These receptors were obtained from a human donor with classical Hodgkin lymphoma. Both conserved end residues are part of each CDR3. The order of the fields is D gene, J gene, clone size, V gene, CDR3 protein, CDR3 DNA. A D gene is named only where the DNA matches it firmly. The size of a clone is reported for some rows only, either as once, few or many, or as a class for expanded clones.

>-|TRBJ2-2|few|TRBV6-5
CASSLEGAGTGGELFF
TGTGCCAGCAGTTTAGAAGGAGCCGGGACTGGCGGGGAGCTGTTTTTT
>TRBD2|TRBJ2-1|once|TRBV14
CASSHVLSGGRAGNEQFF
TGTGCCAGCAGCCACGTTTTGTCGGGCGGGAGGGCCGGTAATGAGCAGTTCTTC
>TRBD1|TRBJ2-5|once|TRBV11-2
CASSLALSGGLYF
TGTGCCAGCAGCTTGGCCCTCTCAGGGGGTCTATACTTC
>-|TRBJ2-3|-|TRBV10-3
CAITSPDPLVDTQYF
TGTGCCATCACTTCTCCGGACCCACTTGTGGATACGCAGTATTTT
>-|TRBJ1-5|-|TRBV28
CASSLQLGNQPQHF
TGTGCCAGCAGTTTACAATTGGGGAATCAGCCCCAGCATTTT
>-|TRBJ2-1|-|TRBV4-3
CASSQEDEGLGNEQFF
TGCGCCAGCAGCCAAGAGGATGAGGGGTTGGGCAATGAGCAGTTCTTC
>-|TRBJ1-1|few|TRBV28
CASSFLAGSTEAFF
TGTGCCAGCAGTTTTCTGGCGGGCAGCACTGAAGCTTTCTTT
>-|TRBJ2-2|-|TRBV5-1
CASSLWGPDTGELFF
TGCGCCAGCAGCTTGTGGGGGCCCGACACCGGGGAGCTGTTTTTT
>TRBD1|TRBJ2-7|-|TRBV13
CASSIRTGYPHEQYF
TGTGCCAGCAGCATCCGGACAGGGTATCCCCACGAGCAGTACTTC
>TRBD2|TRBJ2-7|-|TRBV6-6
CASSPFGTSPYEQYF
TGTGCCAGCAGCCCCTTCGGGACTAGCCCCTACGAGCAGTACTTC